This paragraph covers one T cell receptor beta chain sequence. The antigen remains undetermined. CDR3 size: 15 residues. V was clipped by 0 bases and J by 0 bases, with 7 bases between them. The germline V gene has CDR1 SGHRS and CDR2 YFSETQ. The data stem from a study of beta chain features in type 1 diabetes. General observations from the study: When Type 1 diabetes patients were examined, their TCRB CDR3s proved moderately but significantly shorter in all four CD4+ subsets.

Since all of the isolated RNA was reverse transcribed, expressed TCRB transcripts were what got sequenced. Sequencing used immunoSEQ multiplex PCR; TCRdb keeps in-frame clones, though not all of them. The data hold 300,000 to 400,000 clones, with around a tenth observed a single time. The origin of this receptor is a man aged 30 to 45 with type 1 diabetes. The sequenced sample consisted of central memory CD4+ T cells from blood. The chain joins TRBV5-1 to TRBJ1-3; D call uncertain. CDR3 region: CASSLARSSGNTIYF. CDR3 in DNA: TGCGCCAGCAGCTTGGCCCGCAGCTCTGGAAACACCATATATTTT.